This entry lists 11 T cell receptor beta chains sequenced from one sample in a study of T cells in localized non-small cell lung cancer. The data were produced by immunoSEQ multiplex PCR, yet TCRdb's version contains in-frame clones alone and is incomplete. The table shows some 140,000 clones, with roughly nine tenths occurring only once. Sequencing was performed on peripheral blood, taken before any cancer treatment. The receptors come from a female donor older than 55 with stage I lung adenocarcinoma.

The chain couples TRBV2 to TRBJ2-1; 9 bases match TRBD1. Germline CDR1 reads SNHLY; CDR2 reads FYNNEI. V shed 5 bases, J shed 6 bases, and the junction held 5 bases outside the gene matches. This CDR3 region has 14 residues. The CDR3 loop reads CASSRDRVVNEQFF. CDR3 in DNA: TGTGCCAGCAGTAGGGACAGGGTGGTCAATGAGCAGTTCTTC.

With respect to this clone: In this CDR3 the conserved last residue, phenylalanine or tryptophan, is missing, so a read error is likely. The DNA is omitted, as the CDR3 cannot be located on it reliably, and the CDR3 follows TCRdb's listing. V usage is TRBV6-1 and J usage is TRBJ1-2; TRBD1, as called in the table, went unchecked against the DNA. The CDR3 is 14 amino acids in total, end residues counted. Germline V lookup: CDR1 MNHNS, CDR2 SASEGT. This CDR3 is CASSPITGGGSVVS.

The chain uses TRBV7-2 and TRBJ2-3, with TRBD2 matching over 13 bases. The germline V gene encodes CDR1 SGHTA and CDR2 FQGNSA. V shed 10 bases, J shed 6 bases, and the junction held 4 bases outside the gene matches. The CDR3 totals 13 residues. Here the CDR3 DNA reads TGTGCCAAACGGACTAGCGGGAGTGATACGCAGTATTTT. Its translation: CAKRTSGSDTQYF.

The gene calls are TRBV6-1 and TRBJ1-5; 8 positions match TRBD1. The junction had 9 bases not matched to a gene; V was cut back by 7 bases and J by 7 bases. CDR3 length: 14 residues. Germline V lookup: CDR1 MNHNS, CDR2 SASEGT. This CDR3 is CASTYQGAGQPQHF. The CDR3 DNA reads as TGTGCCAGCACCTACCAGGGGGCAGGGCAGCCCCAGCATTTT.

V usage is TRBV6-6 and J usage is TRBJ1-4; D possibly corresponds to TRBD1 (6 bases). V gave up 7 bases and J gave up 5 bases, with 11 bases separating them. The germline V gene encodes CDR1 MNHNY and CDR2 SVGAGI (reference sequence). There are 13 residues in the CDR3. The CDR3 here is CASNLQGNEKLFF. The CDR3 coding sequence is TGTGCCAGCAATTTACAGGGAAATGAAAAACTGTTTTTT.

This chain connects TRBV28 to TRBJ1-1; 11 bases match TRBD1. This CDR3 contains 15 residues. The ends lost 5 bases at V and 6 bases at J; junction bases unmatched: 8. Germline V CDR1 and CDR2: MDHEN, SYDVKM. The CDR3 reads CASSRGTGGGPEAFF. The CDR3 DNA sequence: TGTGCCAGCAGTCGGGGGACAGGGGGAGGCCCTGAAGCTTTCTTT.

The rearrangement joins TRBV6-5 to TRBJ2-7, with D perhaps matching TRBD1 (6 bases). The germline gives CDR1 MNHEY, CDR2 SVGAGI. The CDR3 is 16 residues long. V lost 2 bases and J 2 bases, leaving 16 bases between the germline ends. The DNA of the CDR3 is TGTGCCAGCAGTTACCTCGGACAGACCAAACCCTACGAGCAGTACTTC. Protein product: CASSYLGQTKPYEQYF.

The DNA of the CDR3 is TGTGCCAGCAGCTTCCGACAGTCCCATGAGCAGTTCTTC. It encodes CASSFRQSHEQFF. The chain recombines TRBV7-9 with TRBJ2-1, with D possibly TRBD1 on 5 matching bases. Germline CDR1 SEHNR, CDR2 FQNEAQ (reference sequence). Trimming took 3 bases from V and 8 from J, leaving 11 bases between them. The CDR3 sequence is 13 residues long.

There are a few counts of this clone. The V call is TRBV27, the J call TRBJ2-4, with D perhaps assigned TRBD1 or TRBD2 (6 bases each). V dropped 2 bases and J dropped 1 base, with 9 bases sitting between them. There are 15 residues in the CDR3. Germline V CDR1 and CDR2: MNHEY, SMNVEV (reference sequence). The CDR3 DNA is TGTGCCAGCAGTTTAATAGGGGGGGCCAAAAACATTCAGTACTTC. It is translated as CASSLIGGAKNIQYF.

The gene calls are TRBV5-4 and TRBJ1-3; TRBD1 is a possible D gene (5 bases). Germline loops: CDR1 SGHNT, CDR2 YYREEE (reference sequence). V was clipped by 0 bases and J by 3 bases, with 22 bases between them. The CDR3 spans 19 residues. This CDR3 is CASSLGPTPRQSDGNTIYF. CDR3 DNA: TGTGCCAGCAGCTTGGGTCCTACCCCACGACAGTCAGATGGAAACACCATATATTTT.

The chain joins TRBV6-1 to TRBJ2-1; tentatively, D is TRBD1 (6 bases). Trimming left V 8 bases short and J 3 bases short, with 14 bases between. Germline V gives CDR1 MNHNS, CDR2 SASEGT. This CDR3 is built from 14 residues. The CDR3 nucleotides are TGTGCCAGCCGCAGCCGGGACAACTACAATGAGCAGTTCTTC. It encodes CASRSRDNYNEQFF.